These 27 T cell receptor beta chains originate from one sample sequenced in a study of blood T cell repertoires in COVID-19. TCRdb's copy holds only in-frame clones and misses some; the assay was immunoSEQ multiplex PCR. The profile shows about 120,000 clones, roughly 80% of them singletons. The specimen sequenced was peripheral blood. The receptors were gathered from a human donor in a cohort sampled during active COVID-19.

CDR3 in amino acids: CASSEWGGRSYNEQFF. The CDR3 nucleotides are TGTGCCAGCAGTGAGTGGGGGGGACGCTCCTACAATGAGCAGTTCTTC. This rearrangement joins TRBV2 to TRBJ2-1, with 7 nucleotides matching TRBD2. The CDR3 is 16 residues long. Germline-derived CDR1 and CDR2 are SNHLY and FYNNEI. Trimming took 3 bases from V and 0 from J; bases not matched to a gene: 5.

The V gene is TRBV4-1, the J gene TRBJ1-1, with D possibly TRBD1 on 6 matching bases. The CDR3 is 16 amino acids. Germline V gives CDR1 MGHRA, CDR2 YSYEKL. The V end was cut by 0 bases, the J end by 0 bases, with 11 bases between. The CDR3 nucleotides are TGCGCCAGCAGCCAAGAGCCTGGGGGCCTGAACACTGAAGCTTTCTTT. Translated: CASSQEPGGLNTEAFF.

The chain uses TRBV19 and TRBJ1-2; the D is unclear. The CDR3 sequence is 13 residues long. V gave up 2 bases and J gave up 5 bases, with 9 bases separating them. Germline V CDR1 and CDR2: LNHDA, SQIVND (reference sequence). The CDR3 loop is CASSISGKYGYTF. The CDR3, as DNA: TGTGCCAGTAGTATATCGGGGAAATATGGCTACACCTTC.

Written as DNA, the CDR3 is TGTGCCAGCAGCTATCGGGACACAAGGGGCTACACCTTC. This translates into CASSYRDTRGYTF. This chain connects TRBV7-2 to TRBJ1-2; a possible D gene is TRBD1 (6 bases). V shed 4 bases and J shed 8 bases, with 14 bases lying between them. CDR1 and CDR2 (germline): SGHTA, FQGNSA. This CDR3 contains 13 residues.

The gene calls are TRBV11-2 and TRBJ2-5, with TRBD2 as a possible D gene (5 bases). Per the germline V gene, CDR1 is SGHAT and CDR2 is FQNNGV. The CDR3 covers 16 residues. Deletions cut 5 bases from V and 1 base from J, with 17 bases between. In nucleotides, the CDR3 is TGTGCCAGCAGCCCTCCCGGGCGGGCTGGCCAAGAGACCCAGTACTTC. Translation: CASSPPGRAGQETQYF.

The V call is TRBV14, the J call TRBJ2-7; no clear D. Per the germline V gene, CDR1 is SGHDN and CDR2 is FVKESK. Between the trimmed V and J ends, which lost 0 bases and 6 bases, there was a span of 6 bases. The CDR3 is 12 amino acids. The DNA of the CDR3 is TGTGCCAGCAGCCAAGATTCGGTCGAGCAGTACTTC. Translated, it gives CASSQDSVEQYF.

The chain joins TRBV5-1 to TRBJ2-4, with TRBD1 matching 10 bases. V dropped 5 bases and J dropped 8; count of bases not matched to a gene: 13. The CDR3 spans 16 residues. Germline assignment: CDR1 SGHRS and CDR2 YFSETQ. CDR3 sequence reads: CASRTSPTGGVDIQYF. The CDR3 DNA reads as TGCGCCAGCAGAACATCCCCGACAGGGGGCGTGGACATTCAGTACTTC.

The rearrangement uses TRBV3-1 (or the pseudogene TRBV3-2) and TRBJ2-7; D not certain. The CDR3 has 13 amino acids. V was pared by 7 bases and J by 1 base, with 11 bases between. Germline-derived CDR1 and CDR2 are LGHDT and YNNKEL (reference sequence). CDR3 nucleotides: TGTGCCAGCACCCTCGGCGGATCCTACGAGCAGTACTTC. This translates into CASTLGGSYEQYF.

This chain links TRBV5-4 with TRBJ1-2; TRBD1 agrees at 10 bases. This CDR3 comprises 18 residues. Germline V gene lookup returns CDR1 SGHNT and CDR2 YYREEE (reference sequence). V lost 4 bases, J lost 4 bases, and 16 bases stayed unmatched. CDR3 loop: CASSPGIRQGALSYGYTF. The CDR3 DNA sequence: TGTGCCAGCAGCCCTGGAATCCGACAGGGGGCCCTTAGCTATGGCTACACCTTC.

V is TRBV10-2 and J is TRBJ2-7, with D tentatively TRBD1 (5 bases). The CDR3 spans 14 residues. Germline V CDR1 and CDR2: WSHSY, SAAADI. V lost 1 base and J 7 bases, leaving 14 bases between the germline ends. The CDR3, as DNA: TGCGCCAGCAGTGAGTTGGCAGGGTCTTGGGAGCAGTACTTC. Protein: CASSELAGSWEQYF.

The chain is built from TRBV3-1 (or the pseudogene TRBV3-2) and TRBJ2-2, with 10 nucleotides matching TRBD1. The CDR3 totals 19 residues. In germline, CDR1 is LGHDT, CDR2 YNNKEL (reference sequence). The V segment lost 4 bases and the J segment 7 bases; nucleotides outside the gene matches: 18. CDR3: CASSPAGDPGQGYGGELFF. Here the CDR3 DNA reads TGTGCCAGCAGCCCGGCCGGGGATCCGGGACAGGGGTACGGCGGGGAGCTGTTTTTT.

The V call is TRBV6-6, the J call TRBJ1-1, with TRBD1 matching 11 bases. In germline, CDR1 is MNHNY, CDR2 SVGAGI (reference sequence). The CDR3 consists of 14 residues. V lost 5 bases, J lost 6 bases, and 5 bases stayed unmatched. This CDR3 is CASSPWTGGPEAFF. The DNA of the CDR3 is TGTGCCAGCAGTCCTTGGACAGGGGGCCCTGAAGCTTTCTTT.

The chain links TRBV28 to TRBJ1-5, with 8 nucleotides matching TRBD1. Germline lookup yields CDR1 MDHEN and CDR2 SYDVKM. This CDR3 is 15 amino acids long. Trimming cost V 4 bases and J 7 bases; bases outside gene matches: 9. CDR3: CASSSFTGGRQPQHF. CDR3 nucleotides: TGTGCCAGCAGTTCTTTTACAGGGGGACGGCAGCCCCAGCATTTT.

There are a few counts of this clone. The V call is TRBV6-5, the J call TRBJ2-3; D is possibly TRBD2 (5 bases). CDR1 MNHEY and CDR2 SVGAGI come from the germline V gene. The CDR3 sequence is 15 residues long. V was shortened by 6 bases and J by 0 bases, with 13 bases between the two germline ends. The CDR3 protein is CASSPPPGSTDTQYF. The CDR3 DNA reads as TGTGCCAGCAGCCCCCCTCCGGGGAGCACAGATACGCAGTATTTT.

The V call is TRBV28, the J call TRBJ2-7; 12 positions match TRBD2. Trimming took 2 bases from V and 5 from J; bases not matched to a gene: 4. Germline CDR1 reads MDHEN; CDR2 reads SYDVKM. This CDR3 comprises 15 residues. As DNA, the CDR3 is TGTGCCAGCAGTTTACGGACTAGCGGGGTCCACGAGCAGTACTTC. As protein: CASSLRTSGVHEQYF.

The J gene is TRBJ2-5, the V gene TRBV29-1; 9 positions agree with TRBD1. Germline V gene lookup returns CDR1 SQVTM and CDR2 ANQGSEA. V shed 4 bases, J shed 5 bases, and the junction held 5 bases outside the gene matches. The CDR3 is 13 residues long. The CDR3 sequence: CSVVQGAGETQYF. The CDR3 DNA reads TGCAGCGTTGTACAGGGGGCCGGGGAGACCCAGTACTTC.

The gene calls are TRBV7-2 and TRBJ2-7, with 7 bases that match TRBD1. Germline V gives CDR1 SGHTA, CDR2 FQGNSA. The junction had 9 bases not matched to a gene; V was cut back by 6 bases and J by 1 base. This CDR3 comprises 15 residues. The chain's CDR3 is CASSLGTARSYEQYF. The DNA of the CDR3 is TGTGCCAGCAGTCTCGGGACAGCCCGATCCTACGAGCAGTACTTC.

The rearrangement uses TRBV2 and TRBJ1-2; TRBD1 agrees at 8 bases. There are 16 residues in the CDR3. Looked up from germline, CDR1 is SNHLY and CDR2 is FYNNEI. Trimming took 1 base from V and 3 from J; bases not matched to a gene: 7. The CDR3 here is CASSEGTGRNYYGYTF. Here the CDR3 DNA reads TGTGCCAGCAGTGAAGGGACAGGGAGGAACTACTATGGCTACACCTTC.

This sequence joins TRBV10-3 and TRBJ2-1; D might be TRBD2 (5 bases). This CDR3 is 14 amino acids long. The V gene lost 4 bases and the J gene lost 4 bases, with 11 bases spanning the gap. Germline-derived CDR1 and CDR2 are ENHRY and SYGVKD. The CDR3 protein is CAISALGEYNEQFF. The CDR3 DNA sequence: TGTGCCATCAGTGCACTCGGGGAATACAATGAGCAGTTCTTC.

V and J are TRBV5-1 and TRBJ2-3, with 7 nucleotides matching TRBD2. The CDR3 extends over 14 amino acids. CDR1 and CDR2 (germline): SGHRS, YFSETQ. V was clipped by 4 bases and J by 2 bases; unmatched bases: 4. CDR3: CASSLGGDTDTQYF. In DNA form, the CDR3 reads TGCGCCAGCAGCCTGGGGGGGGACACAGATACGCAGTATTTT.

About this clone: Other DNA variants within this sample encode the same CDR3. The V and J genes are TRBV7-9 and TRBJ2-5; 15 nucleotides match TRBD2. With V trimmed by 1 base and J by 5 bases, 5 bases remained unmatched. This CDR3 region has 17 residues. CDR1 is SEHNR and CDR2 is FQNEAQ in the germline V gene (reference sequence). CDR3 residues: CASSLGTSGGGRETQYF. Written as DNA, the CDR3 is TGTGCCAGCAGCTTAGGGACTAGCGGGGGGGGTCGGGAGACCCAGTACTTC.

The chain has TRBV6-5 and TRBJ1-3; D gene unclear. V gave up 5 bases and J gave up 1 base, with 12 bases separating them. CDR1 is MNHEY and CDR2 is SVGAGI in the germline V gene. The CDR3 extends over 15 amino acids. The CDR3 here is CASSRMRSSGNTIYF. CDR3 DNA sequence: TGTGCCAGCAGTCGCATGAGGAGTTCTGGAAACACCATATATTTT.

The V and J genes are TRBV7-9 and TRBJ2-1, with D possibly being TRBD1 (5 bases). The CDR3 contains 13 residues. Germline V gene lookup returns CDR1 SEHNR and CDR2 FQNEAQ (reference sequence). V gave up 3 bases and J gave up 7 bases, with 10 bases separating them. Here the CDR3 reads CASSFQGGNEQFF. The CDR3 DNA reads as TGTGCCAGCAGCTTCCAGGGTGGAAATGAGCAGTTCTTC.

The V and J genes are TRBV5-6 and TRBJ2-2, with a tentative D call TRBD2 (6 bases). The V end lost 3 bases, the J end lost 7 bases, and 13 bases lay between the germline ends. This CDR3 is 14 amino acids long. Germline V gives CDR1 SGHDT, CDR2 YYEEEE. The CDR3 bases are TGTGCCAGCAGCTCTGGCGGGGAGATCGGGGAGCTGTTTTTT. Protein sequence: CASSSGGEIGELFF.

V is TRBV27 and J is TRBJ2-1, with TRBD2 matching over 8 bases. CDR3 length: 15 amino acids. Trimming took 4 bases from V and 8 from J; bases not matched to a gene: 10. Per the germline V gene, CDR1 is MNHEY and CDR2 is SMNVEV (reference sequence). The CDR3 region has the DNA TGTGCCAGCAGTTCCGGACTAGCTGTCCTCGATGAGCAGTTCTTC. Its protein product is CASSSGLAVLDEQFF.

Details on this clone: The same CDR3 also results from other DNA sequences found in this sample. CDR3 DNA sequence: TGCGCCAGCTCACCCGGAGGGACAGGGACCTACGAGCAGTACTTC. This codes for CASSPGGTGTYEQYF. The chain employs TRBV5-1 and TRBJ2-7, with 9 bases that match TRBD1. The trim removed 7 bases at V and 2 bases at J, leaving 10 bases unmatched. Germline-derived CDR1 and CDR2 are SGHRS and YFSETQ. This CDR3 region has 15 residues.

The gene calls are TRBV15 and TRBJ2-3; 7 nucleotides match TRBD2. Trimming removed 5 bases from V and 6 bases from J; junction bases left unmatched: 8. Germline V lookup: CDR1 LNHNV, CDR2 YYDKDF (reference sequence). The CDR3 consists of 14 residues. This CDR3 reads CATSWMMGGDTQYF. CDR3 sequence (DNA): TGTGCCACCAGCTGGATGATGGGGGGGGATACGCAGTATTTT.